This TCR beta chain was documented in a study of T cell responses to AZD1222 COVID-19 vaccine. The study's findings and limits: Unmutated variant regions are reportedly the target of nearly half of TCRs that are spike-specific.

Clones were read by immunoSEQ multiplex PCR, and TCRdb kept only the in-frame ones, dropping some. The sample lists 68,000 or so clones; 85% to 90% were seen once. On this clone: The antigen is unknown.

Germline CDR1 reads SGHRS; CDR2 reads YFSETQ. This CDR3 comprises 13 residues. V shed 4 bases and J 8 bases; nucleotides not matched to a gene: 4. This specimen consisted of peripheral blood, obtained on day 0 of AZD1222 vaccination. The origin of this receptor is an adult in good health. The V gene is TRBV5-1, the J gene TRBJ2-1; 9 nucleotides agree with TRBD1. For the CDR3, the DNA is TGCGCCAGCAGCGGGACAGGGATCCATGAGCAGTTCTTC. It codes for CASSGTGIHEQFF.